The sequence of this T cell receptor beta chain was determined in a study of blood T cells in healthy people across ages. Notes on the study in general: Diversity of TCR beta correlated strongly with naive T cell percentage. Diversity was estimated from one million T cells, and these estimates were considered underestimates.

The CDR3 runs to 15 residues. Germline V gives CDR1 MNHEY, CDR2 SMNVEV (reference sequence). The V gene end was trimmed by 3 bases and the J gene end by 5 bases; junction bases not matched to a gene: 10. With a J-beta primer mix and a sample-barcoded 5' primer, a second PCR ran roughly 6 to 11 cycles. TCRdb re-called the 5' RACE reads through MiXCR, storing one row per CDR3 protein. This table holds about 800,000 distinct CDR3 sequences, 58% found once. On this clonotype: Its antigen is undetermined.

The sample taken for sequencing was blood. This chain joins TRBV27 and TRBJ2-7, with 7 bases lining up with TRBD2. The receptor was derived from a man younger than 40 in good health. The CDR3 region is CASSFLSGEFHEQYF. In DNA, the CDR3 is TGTGCCAGCAGTTTTCTGAGCGGGGAATTCCACGAGCAGTACTTC.